The subject of this entry is one T cell receptor beta chain. V lost 6 bases, J lost 4 bases, and 18 bases lay in between. This CDR3 has 15 amino acids. CDR1 and CDR2 from the germline V gene are MDHEN and SYDVKM. The sample comes from a study of blood T cell repertoires in COVID-19. Study background: Sites in the United States, Italy and Spain provided acute and convalescent COVID-19 samples. Sample material is recorded as cDNA or gDNA derived from T cells, B-cell-depleted T cells, or PBMCs.

Authors' processing steps: It was from reference gene primer amplification that nucleated cell counts were estimated. Using immunoSEQ multiplex PCR, the repertoire was profiled, and TCRdb retains in-frame clones only, with some absent. V and J calls and clone size are copied from that table; D and trimming were computed from the DNA. The repertoire holds under 100,000 clones, with roughly 92% as singletons. The TCR comes from a woman aged 55-75 years with active COVID-19. The rearrangement joins TRBV28 to TRBJ1-1, with D perhaps TRBD1 (6 bases). Material: peripheral blood. CDR3 DNA: TGTGCCAGCAGACCAAGCAAGGGGGATGGCACTGAAGCTTTCTTT. It codes for CASRPSKGDGTEAFF. Full variable domain (outside the CDR3, taken from reference TRBV28 and TRBJ1-1): DVKVTQSSRYLVKRTGEKVFLECVQDMDHENMFWYRQDPGLGLRLIYFSYDVKMKEKGDIPEGYSVSREKKERFSLILESASTNQTSMYLCASRPSKGDGTEAFFGQGTRLTVV.